The 9 T cell receptor beta chains given below trace back to one sample, sequenced in a study of blood T cell repertoires in COVID-19. The table came from immunoSEQ multiplex PCR; TCRdb's copy has only in-frame clones and leaves some out. The sample has fewer than 450,000 clones, approximately 85% seen once. The sequenced sample was PBMCs or T cells enriched from blood (not recorded which). The receptors come from a woman aged 40 to 50 with acute COVID-19.

The chain has TRBV5-8 and TRBJ1-5; 12 bases map to TRBD1. CDR3 length equals 17 residues. After removal of 4 bases from V and 2 bases from J, the junction contained 7 bases not matched to a gene. In germline, CDR1 is SGHTS, CDR2 YDEGEE. The CDR3 DNA reads TGTGCCAGCAGCATGGGACAGGGGGCGGAAGGCAATCAGCCCCAGCATTTT. Translated, it gives CASSMGQGAEGNQPQHF.

The V gene is TRBV2, the J gene TRBJ2-1, with 11 bases identical to TRBD2. The germline V gene has CDR1 SNHLY and CDR2 FYNNEI. Trimming at V came to 4 bases and at J to 3 bases, leaving 11 bases not matched to a gene. The length of the CDR3 is 18 residues. The CDR3 sequence is CASSGSGGAPLSYNEQFF. CDR3 nucleotides: TGTGCCAGCAGTGGTAGCGGGGGGGCTCCCCTGAGCTACAATGAGCAGTTCTTC.

The chain joins TRBV18 to TRBJ2-5, with TRBD1 identical over 7 bases. Unmatched junction bases numbered 6, after V lost 8 bases and J lost 3 bases. The CDR3 consists of 13 residues. Germline CDR1 and CDR2: KGHSH and LQKENI. The CDR3 here is CASLGTDKETQYF. CDR3 nucleotides: TGTGCCAGCCTTGGGACAGATAAAGAGACCCAGTACTTC.

This sequence joins TRBV11-2 and TRBJ2-3, with D maybe TRBD2 (5 bases). The CDR3 runs 15 residues. The germline gives CDR1 SGHAT, CDR2 FQNNGV. V lost 4 bases and J lost 3, with 14 bases in between. For the CDR3, the DNA is TGTGCCAGCAGCTCCGGGTCTCGAGGGACAGATACGCAGTATTTT. As protein: CASSSGSRGTDTQYF.

The count of this clone is one. The chain couples TRBV9 to TRBJ1-4, with 7 bases aligning to TRBD1. CDR1 and CDR2 from the germline V gene are SGDLS and YYNGEE. The length of the CDR3 is 15 residues. V shed 0 bases and J 4 bases; nucleotides not matched to a gene: 3. CDR3 region: CASSVGAGGNEKLFF. Here the CDR3 DNA reads TGTGCCAGCAGCGTAGGGGCAGGGGGTAATGAAAAACTGTTTTTT.

On this clone: Different DNA sequences within this sample yield the same CDR3. The CDR3, as DNA: TGTGCCAGCAGTTTACAGGGTAATTCACCCCTCCACTTT. Translation gives CASSLQGNSPLHF. This chain uses TRBV12-3 or TRBV12-4 with TRBJ1-6; the D gene is possibly TRBD1 (5 bases). The germline V and J ends were trimmed by 2 bases and 6 bases, with 5 bases remaining between them. The CDR3 is made up of 13 amino acids.

This rearrangement joins TRBV6-5 to TRBJ1-1; TRBD1 matches at 8 bases. The junction had 4 bases not matched to a gene; V was cut back by 0 bases and J by 4 bases. Germline CDR1 and CDR2: MNHEY and SVGAGI. This CDR3 has 15 residues. CDR3 DNA: TGTGCCAGCAGTTACTCGACAGGGGTCGGCACTGAAGCTTTCTTT. Residues: CASSYSTGVGTEAFF.

The CDR3 DNA follows: TGTGCCAGTAGTATAGGGGGGGACAGCGTTTTTAACTATGGCTACACCTTC. It specifies CASSIGGDSVFNYGYTF. This rearrangement joins TRBV19 to TRBJ1-2; 7 positions agree with TRBD1. CDR3 length: 17 residues. V lost 1 base and J lost 1; bases outside the gene matches: 9. Looked up from germline, CDR1 is LNHDA and CDR2 is SQIVND (reference sequence).

On this clone itself: This specimen includes other DNA sequences encoding the same CDR3. This rearrangement joins TRBV9 to TRBJ1-1, with D uncertain. V lost 2 bases and J 2 bases, leaving 7 bases between the germline ends. CDR3 size: 13 residues. Germline CDR1 and CDR2: SGDLS and YYNGEE. The CDR3 loop reads CASSVLLNTEAFF. The CDR3 bases are TGTGCCAGCAGCGTGTTACTTAACACTGAAGCTTTCTTT.